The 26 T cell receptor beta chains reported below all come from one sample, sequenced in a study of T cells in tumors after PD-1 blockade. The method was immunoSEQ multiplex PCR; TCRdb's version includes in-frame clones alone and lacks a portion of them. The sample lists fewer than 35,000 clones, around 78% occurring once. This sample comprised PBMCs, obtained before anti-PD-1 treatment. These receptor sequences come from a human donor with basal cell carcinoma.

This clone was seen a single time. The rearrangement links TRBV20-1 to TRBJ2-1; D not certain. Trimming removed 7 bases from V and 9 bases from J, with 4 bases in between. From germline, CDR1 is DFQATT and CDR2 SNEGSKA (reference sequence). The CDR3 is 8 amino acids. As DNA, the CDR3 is TGCAGTGTGGGTGAGCAGTTCTTC. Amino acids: CSVGEQFF.

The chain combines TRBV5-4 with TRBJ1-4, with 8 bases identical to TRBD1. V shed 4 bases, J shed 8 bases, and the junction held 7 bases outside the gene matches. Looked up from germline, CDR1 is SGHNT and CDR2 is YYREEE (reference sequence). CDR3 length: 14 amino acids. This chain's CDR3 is CASSLDRGGEKLFF. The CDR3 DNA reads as TGTGCCAGCAGCCTAGACAGGGGAGGAGAAAAACTGTTTTTT.

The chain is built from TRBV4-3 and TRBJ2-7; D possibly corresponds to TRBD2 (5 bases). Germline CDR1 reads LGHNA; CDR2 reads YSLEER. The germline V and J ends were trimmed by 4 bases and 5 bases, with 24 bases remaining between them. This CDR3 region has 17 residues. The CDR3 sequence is CASSLSARGEASHEQYF. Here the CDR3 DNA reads TGCGCCAGCAGCCTGTCCGCCCGGGGTGAAGCGTCCCACGAGCAGTACTTC.

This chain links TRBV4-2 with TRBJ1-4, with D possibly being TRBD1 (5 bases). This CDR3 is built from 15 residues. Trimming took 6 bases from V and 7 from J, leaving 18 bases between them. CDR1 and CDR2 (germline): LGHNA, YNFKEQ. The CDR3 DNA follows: TGTGCCAGCAGTCCCCTAGTAGGGGCGGGTGAAAAACTGTTTTTT. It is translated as CASSPLVGAGEKLFF.

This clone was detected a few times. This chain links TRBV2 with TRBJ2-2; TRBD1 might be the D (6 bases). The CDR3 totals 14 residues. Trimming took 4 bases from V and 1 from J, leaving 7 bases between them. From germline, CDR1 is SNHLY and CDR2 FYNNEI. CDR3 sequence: CASSGGQNTGELFF. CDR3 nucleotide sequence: TGTGCCAGCAGTGGGGGGCAGAACACCGGGGAGCTGTTTTTT. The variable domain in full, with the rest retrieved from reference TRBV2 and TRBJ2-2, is EPEVTQTPSHQVTQMGQEVILRCVPISNHLYFYWYRQILGQKVEFLVSFYNNEISEKSEIFDDQFSVERPDGSNFTLKIRSTKLEDSAMYFCASSGGQNTGELFFGEGSRLTVL.

The CDR3 here is CASRGEPDTEAFF. The DNA for the CDR3 is TGTGCCAGCCGGGGGGAGCCCGACACTGAAGCTTTCTTT. The chain joins TRBV6-6 to TRBJ1-1, with D perhaps TRBD1 (5 bases). The CDR3 totals 13 residues. Germline-derived CDR1 and CDR2 are MNHNY and SVGAGI (reference sequence). Deletions cut 8 bases from V and 3 bases from J, with 13 bases between.

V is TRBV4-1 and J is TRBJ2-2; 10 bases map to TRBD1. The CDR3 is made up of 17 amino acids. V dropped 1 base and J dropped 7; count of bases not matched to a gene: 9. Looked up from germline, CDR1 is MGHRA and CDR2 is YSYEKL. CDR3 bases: TGCGCCAGCAGCCAAGTTTACGGGACAGGGGATCACGGGGAGCTGTTTTTT. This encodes CASSQVYGTGDHGELFF.

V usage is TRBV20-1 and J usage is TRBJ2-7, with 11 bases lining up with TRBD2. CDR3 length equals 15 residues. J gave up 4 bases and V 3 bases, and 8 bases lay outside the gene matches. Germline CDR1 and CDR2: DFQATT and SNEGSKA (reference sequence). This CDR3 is CSASLSGGAKYEQYF. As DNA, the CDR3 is TGCAGTGCTAGTCTTAGCGGGGGGGCAAAGTACGAGCAGTACTTC.

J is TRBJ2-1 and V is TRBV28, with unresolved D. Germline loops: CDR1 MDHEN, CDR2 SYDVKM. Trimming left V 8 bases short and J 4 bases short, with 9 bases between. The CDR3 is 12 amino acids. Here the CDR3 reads CASGDFYNEQFF. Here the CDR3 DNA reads TGTGCCAGCGGTGACTTTTACAATGAGCAGTTCTTC.

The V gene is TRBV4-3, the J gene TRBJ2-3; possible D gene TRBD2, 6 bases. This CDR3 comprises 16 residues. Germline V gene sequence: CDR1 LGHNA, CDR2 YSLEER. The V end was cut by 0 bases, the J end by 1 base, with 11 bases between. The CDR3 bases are TGCGCCAGCAGCCAAGAATGGCGGGGAGGCACAGATACGCAGTATTTT. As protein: CASSQEWRGGTDTQYF.

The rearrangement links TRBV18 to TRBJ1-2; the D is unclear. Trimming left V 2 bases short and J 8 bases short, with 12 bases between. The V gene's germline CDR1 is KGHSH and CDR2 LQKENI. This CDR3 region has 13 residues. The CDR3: CASSPGLSEGYTF. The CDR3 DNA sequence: TGTGCCAGCTCACCAGGGCTGTCGGAAGGCTACACCTTC.

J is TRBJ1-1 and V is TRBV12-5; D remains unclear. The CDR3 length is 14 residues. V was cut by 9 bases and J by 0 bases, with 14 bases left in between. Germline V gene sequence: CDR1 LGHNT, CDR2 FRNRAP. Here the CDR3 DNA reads TGTGCTAGCCGAGTGGGCACGATGAACACTGAAGCTTTCTTT. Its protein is CASRVGTMNTEAFF.

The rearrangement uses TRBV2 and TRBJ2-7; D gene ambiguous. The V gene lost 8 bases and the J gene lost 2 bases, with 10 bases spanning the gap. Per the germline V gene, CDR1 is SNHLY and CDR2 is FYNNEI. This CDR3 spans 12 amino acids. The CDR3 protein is CASLGWTYEQYF. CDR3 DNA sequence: TGTGCCAGCCTAGGGTGGACCTACGAGCAGTACTTC.

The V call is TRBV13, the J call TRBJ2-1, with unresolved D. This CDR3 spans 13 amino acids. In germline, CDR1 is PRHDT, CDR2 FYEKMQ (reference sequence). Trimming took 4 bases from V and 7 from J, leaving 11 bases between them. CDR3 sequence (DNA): TGTGCCAGCAGCTCAAGCTCTCCTAATGAGCAGTTCTTC. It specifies CASSSSSPNEQFF. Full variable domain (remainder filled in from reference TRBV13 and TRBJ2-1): AAGVIQSPRHLIKEKRETATLKCYPIPRHDTVYWYQQGPGQDPQFLISFYEKMQSDKGSIPDRFSAQQFSDYHSELNMSSLELGDSALYFCASSSSSPNEQFFGPGTRLTVL.

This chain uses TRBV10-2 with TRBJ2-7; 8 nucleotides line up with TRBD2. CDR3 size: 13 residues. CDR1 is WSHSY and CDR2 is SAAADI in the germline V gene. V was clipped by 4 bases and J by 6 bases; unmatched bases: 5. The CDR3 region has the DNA TGCGCCAGCAGTGTACGGGAGGGGAGCGAGCAGTACTTC. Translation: CASSVREGSEQYF.

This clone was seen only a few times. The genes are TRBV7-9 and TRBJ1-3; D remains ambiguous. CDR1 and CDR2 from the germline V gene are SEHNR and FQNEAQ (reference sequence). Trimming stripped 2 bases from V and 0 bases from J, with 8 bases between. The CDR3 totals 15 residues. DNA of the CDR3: TGTGCCAGCAGCTTATCGGGTAACTCTGGAAACACCATATATTTT. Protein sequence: CASSLSGNSGNTIYF.

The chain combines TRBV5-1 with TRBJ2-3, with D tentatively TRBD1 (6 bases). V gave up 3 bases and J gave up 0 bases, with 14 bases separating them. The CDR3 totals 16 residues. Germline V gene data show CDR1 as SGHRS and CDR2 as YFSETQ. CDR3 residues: CASSSTTGSSTDTQYF. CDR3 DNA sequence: TGCGCCAGCAGCTCCACCACAGGGTCTAGCACAGATACGCAGTATTTT.

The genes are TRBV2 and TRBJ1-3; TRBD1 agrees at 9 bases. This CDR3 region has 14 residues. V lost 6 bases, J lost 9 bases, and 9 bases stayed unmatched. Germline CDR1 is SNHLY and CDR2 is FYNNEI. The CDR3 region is CASSATGGRGTIYF. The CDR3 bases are TGTGCCAGCAGCGCAACAGGGGGCCGGGGCACCATATATTTT.

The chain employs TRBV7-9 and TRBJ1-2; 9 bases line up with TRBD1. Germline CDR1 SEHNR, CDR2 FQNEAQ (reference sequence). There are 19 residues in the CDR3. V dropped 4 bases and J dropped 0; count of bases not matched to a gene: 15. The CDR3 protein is CASSSHGGDRDSSNYGYTF. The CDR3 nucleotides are TGTGCCAGCAGCTCTCACGGGGGGGACAGGGATTCCTCTAACTATGGCTACACCTTC.

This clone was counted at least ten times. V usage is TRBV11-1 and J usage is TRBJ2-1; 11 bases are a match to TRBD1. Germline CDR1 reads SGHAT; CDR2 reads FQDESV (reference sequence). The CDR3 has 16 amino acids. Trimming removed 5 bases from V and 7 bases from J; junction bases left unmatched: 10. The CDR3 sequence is CASSHLGQGARNEQFF. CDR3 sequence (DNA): TGTGCCAGCAGCCATTTAGGACAGGGGGCGCGGAATGAGCAGTTCTTC.

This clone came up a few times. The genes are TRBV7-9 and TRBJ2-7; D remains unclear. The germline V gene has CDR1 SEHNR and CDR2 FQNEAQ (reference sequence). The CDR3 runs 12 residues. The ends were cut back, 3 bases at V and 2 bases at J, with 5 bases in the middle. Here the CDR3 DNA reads TGTGCCAGCAGCTTTTGGGCCTACGAGCAGTACTTC. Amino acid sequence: CASSFWAYEQYF.

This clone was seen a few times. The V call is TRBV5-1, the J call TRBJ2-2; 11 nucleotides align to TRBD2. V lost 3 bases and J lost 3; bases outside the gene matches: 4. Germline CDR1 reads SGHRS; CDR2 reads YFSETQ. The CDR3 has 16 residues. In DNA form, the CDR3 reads TGCGCCAGCAGCTGGGGGACTAGCGGATACACCGGGGAGCTGTTTTTT. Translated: CASSWGTSGYTGELFF.

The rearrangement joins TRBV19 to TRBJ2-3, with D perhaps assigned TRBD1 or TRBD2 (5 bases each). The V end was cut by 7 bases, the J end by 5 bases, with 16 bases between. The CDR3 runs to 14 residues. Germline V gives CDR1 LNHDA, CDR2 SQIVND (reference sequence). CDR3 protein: CASTFRENVDTQYF. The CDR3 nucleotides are TGTGCCAGTACCTTCAGGGAGAACGTAGATACGCAGTATTTT.

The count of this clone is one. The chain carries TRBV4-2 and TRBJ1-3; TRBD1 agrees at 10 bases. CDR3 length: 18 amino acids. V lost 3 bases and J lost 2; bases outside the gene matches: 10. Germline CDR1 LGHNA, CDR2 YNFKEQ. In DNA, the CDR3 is TGTGCCAGCAGCCACCTTTGGCGGGGACAGGGGACTGGAAACACCATATATTTT. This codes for CASSHLWRGQGTGNTIYF.

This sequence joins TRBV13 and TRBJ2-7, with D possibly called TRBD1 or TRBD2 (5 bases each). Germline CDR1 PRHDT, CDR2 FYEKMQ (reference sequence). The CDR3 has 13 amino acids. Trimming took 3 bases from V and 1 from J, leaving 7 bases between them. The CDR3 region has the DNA TGTGCCAGCAGCTTGGGACGATCCTACGAGCAGTACTTC. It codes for CASSLGRSYEQYF. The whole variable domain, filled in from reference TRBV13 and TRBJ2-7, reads AAGVIQSPRHLIKEKRETATLKCYPIPRHDTVYWYQQGPGQDPQFLISFYEKMQSDKGSIPDRFSAQQFSDYHSELNMSSLELGDSALYFCASSLGRSYEQYFGPGTRLTVT.

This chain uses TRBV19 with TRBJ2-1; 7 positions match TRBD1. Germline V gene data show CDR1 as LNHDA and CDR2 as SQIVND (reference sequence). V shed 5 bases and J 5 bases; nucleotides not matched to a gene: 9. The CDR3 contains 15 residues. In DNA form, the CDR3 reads TGTGCCAGTAGTCCCCGGGACAGCCATAACAATGAGCAGTTCTTC. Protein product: CASSPRDSHNNEQFF. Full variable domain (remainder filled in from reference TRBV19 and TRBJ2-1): DGGITQSPKYLFRKEGQNVTLSCEQNLNHDAMYWYRQDPGQGLRLIYYSQIVNDFQKGDIAEGYSVSREKKESFPLTVTSAQKNPTAFYLCASSPRDSHNNEQFFGPGTRLTVL.